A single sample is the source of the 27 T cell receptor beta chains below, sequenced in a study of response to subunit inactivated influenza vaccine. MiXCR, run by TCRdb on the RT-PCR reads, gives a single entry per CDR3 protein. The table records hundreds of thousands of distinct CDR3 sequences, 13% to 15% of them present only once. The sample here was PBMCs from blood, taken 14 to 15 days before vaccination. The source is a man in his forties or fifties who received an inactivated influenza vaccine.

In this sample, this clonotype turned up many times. In DNA form, the CDR3 reads TGTGCCAGCAGACGACGGACCCCAGGGACCGGGGAGCTGTTTTTT. Its translation: CASRRRTPGTGELFF. The chain combines TRBV28 with TRBJ2-2; D perhaps matches TRBD1 (5 bases). Germline V gene sequence: CDR1 MDHEN, CDR2 SYDVKM. The CDR3 consists of 15 residues. Between the trimmed V and J ends, which lost 6 bases and 5 bases, there was a span of 16 bases.

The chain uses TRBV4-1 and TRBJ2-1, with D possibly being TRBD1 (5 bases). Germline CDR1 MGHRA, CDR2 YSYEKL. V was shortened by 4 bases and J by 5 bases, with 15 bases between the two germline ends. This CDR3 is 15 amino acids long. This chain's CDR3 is CASSPSLDRNNEQFF. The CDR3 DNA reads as TGCGCCAGCAGCCCTTCTCTTGACAGAAACAATGAGCAGTTCTTC.

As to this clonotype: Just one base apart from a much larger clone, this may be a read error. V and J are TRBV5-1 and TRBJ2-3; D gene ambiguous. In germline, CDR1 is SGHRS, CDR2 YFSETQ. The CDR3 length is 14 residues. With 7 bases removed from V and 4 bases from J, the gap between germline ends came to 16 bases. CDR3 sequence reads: CASCLTPWADTQYF. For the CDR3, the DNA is TGCGCCAGCTGCCTGACACCTTGGGCAGATACGCAGTATTTT.

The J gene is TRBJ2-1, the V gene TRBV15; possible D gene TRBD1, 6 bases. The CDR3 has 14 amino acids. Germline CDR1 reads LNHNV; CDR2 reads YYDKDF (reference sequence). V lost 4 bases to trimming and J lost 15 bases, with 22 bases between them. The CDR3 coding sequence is TGTGCCACCAGCATACTCCGGGACACGGAACGCCTGTTCTTC. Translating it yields CATSILRDTERLFF. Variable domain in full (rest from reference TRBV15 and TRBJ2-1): DAMVIQNPRYQVTQFGKPVTLSCSQTLNHNVMYWYQQKSSQAPKLLFHYYDKDFNNEADTPDNFQSRRPNTSFCFLDIRSPGLGDTAMYLCATSILRDTERLFFGPGTRLTVL.

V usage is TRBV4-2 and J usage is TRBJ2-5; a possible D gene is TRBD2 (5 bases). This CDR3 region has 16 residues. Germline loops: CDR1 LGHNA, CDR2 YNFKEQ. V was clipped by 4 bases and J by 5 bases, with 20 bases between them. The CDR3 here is CASSLSATGLEETQYF. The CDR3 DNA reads TGTGCCAGCAGCCTGAGCGCGACCGGACTTGAGGAGACCCAGTACTTC.

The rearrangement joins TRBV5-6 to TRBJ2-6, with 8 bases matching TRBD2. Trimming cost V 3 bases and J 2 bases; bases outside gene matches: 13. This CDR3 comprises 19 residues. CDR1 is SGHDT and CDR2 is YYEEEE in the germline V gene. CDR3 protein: CASSSPSRGGLPGANVLTF. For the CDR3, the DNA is TGTGCCAGCAGCTCGCCCTCCCGGGGGGGTCTCCCTGGGGCCAACGTCCTGACTTTC.

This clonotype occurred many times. CDR3 sequence: CASSRKLPGPNFYEQYF. CDR3 bases: TGTGCCAGCAGCCGCAAATTACCGGGACCAAATTTCTACGAGCAGTACTTC. The chain employs TRBV4-2 and TRBJ2-7; the D gene could be TRBD1 or TRBD2 (5 bases each). Per the germline V gene, CDR1 is LGHNA and CDR2 is YNFKEQ. Trimming took off 4 bases at V and 3 bases at J, with 22 bases between the two ends. The CDR3 is 17 amino acids.

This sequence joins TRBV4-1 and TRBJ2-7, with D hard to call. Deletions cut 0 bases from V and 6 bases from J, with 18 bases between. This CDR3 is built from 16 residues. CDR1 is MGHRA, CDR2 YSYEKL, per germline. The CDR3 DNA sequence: TGCGCCAGCAGCCAAGATCTGTTGGGTTCTTATCGCGAGCAGTACTTC. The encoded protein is CASSQDLLGSYREQYF.

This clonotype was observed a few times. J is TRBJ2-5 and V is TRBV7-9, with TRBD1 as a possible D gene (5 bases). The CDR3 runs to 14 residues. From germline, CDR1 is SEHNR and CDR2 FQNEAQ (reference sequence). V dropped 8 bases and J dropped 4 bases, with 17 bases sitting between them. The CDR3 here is CASAGQTDLETQYF. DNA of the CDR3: TGTGCCAGCGCAGGGCAGACGGATCTAGAGACCCAGTACTTC.

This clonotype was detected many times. CDR3 in amino acids: CASSWDRGGTGELFF. The CDR3 DNA follows: TGTGCCAGCAGTTGGGACAGGGGGGGAACCGGGGAGCTGTTTTTT. V is TRBV12-3 or TRBV12-4 and J is TRBJ2-2; 11 nucleotides align to TRBD1. This CDR3 is 15 amino acids long. The ends lost 4 bases at V and 5 bases at J; junction bases unmatched: 3.

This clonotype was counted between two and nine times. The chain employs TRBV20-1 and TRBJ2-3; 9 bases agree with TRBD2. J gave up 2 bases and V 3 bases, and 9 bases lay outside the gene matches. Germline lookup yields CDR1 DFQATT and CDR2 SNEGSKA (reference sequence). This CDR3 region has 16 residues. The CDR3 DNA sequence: TGCAGTGCTAGTCCGACTAGCGGCTCCGACACAGATACGCAGTATTTT. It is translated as CSASPTSGSDTDTQYF.

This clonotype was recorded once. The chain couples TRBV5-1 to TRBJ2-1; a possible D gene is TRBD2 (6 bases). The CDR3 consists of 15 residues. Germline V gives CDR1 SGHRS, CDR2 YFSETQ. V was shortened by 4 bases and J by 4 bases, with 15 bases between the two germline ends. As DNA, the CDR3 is TGCGCCAGCAGCGCGCTGCGGGGCAAATACAATGAGCAGTTCTTC. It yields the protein CASSALRGKYNEQFF. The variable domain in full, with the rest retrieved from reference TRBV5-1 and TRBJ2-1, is KAGVTQTPRYLIKTRGQQVTLSCSPISGHRSVSWYQQTPGQGLQFLFEYFSETQRNKGNFPGRFSGRQFSNSRSEMNVSTLELGDSALYLCASSALRGKYNEQFFGPGTRLTVL.

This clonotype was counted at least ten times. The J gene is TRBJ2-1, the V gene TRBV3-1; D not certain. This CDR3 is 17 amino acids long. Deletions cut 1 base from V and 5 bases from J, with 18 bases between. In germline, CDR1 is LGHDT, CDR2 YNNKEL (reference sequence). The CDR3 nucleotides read TGTGCCAGCAGCCAAGTCCAGATGGGATTTGTCGACAATGAGCAGTTCTTC. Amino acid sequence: CASSQVQMGFVDNEQFF.

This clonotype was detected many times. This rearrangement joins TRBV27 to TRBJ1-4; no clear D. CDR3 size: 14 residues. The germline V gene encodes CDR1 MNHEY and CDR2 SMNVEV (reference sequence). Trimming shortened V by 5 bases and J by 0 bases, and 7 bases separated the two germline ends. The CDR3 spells CASSRSATNEKLFF. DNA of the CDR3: TGTGCCAGCAGTCGCTCCGCAACTAATGAAAAACTGTTTTTT.

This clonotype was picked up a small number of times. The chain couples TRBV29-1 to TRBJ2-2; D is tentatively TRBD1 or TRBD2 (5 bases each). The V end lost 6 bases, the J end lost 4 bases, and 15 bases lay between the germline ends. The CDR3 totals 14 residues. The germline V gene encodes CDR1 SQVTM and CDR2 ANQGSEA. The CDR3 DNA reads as TGCAGCGTCGTACCGGGACGACTCACCGGGGAGCTGTTTTTT. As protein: CSVVPGRLTGELFF.

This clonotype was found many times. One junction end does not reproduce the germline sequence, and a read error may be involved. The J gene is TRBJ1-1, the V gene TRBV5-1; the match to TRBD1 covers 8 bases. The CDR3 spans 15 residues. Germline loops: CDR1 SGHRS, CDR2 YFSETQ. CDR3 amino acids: CASSLGGTGNTEAFF. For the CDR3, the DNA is TGTGCCAGCAGCTTAGGAGGGACAGGGAACACTGAAGCTTTCTTT.

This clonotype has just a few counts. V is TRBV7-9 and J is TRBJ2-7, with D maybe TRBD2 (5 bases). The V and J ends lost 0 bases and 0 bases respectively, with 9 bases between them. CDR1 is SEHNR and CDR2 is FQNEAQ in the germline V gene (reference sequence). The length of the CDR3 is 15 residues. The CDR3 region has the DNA TGTGCCAGCAGCTTAGCAGGCAGCGGCTCCTACGAGCAGTACTTC. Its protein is CASSLAGSGSYEQYF.

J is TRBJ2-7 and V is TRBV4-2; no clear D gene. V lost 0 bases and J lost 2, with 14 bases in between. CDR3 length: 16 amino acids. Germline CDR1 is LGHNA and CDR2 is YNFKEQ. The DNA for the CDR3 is TGTGCCAGCAGCCAAGATCCCCCGGATCGTACCTACGAGCAGTACTTC. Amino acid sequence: CASSQDPPDRTYEQYF.

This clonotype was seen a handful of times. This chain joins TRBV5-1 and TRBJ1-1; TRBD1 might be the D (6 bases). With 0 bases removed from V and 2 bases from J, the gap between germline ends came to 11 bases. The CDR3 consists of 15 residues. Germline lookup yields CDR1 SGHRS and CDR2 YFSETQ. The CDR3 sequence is CASSLEGEGNTEAFF. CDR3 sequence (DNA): TGCGCCAGCAGCTTGGAGGGGGAAGGCAACACTGAAGCTTTCTTT.

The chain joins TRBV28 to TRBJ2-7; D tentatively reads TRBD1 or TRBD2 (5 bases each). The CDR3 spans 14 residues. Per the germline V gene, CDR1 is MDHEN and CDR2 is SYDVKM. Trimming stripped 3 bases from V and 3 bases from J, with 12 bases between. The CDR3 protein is CASSFQLGGYEQYF. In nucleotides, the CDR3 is TGTGCCAGCAGTTTTCAGCTTGGGGGCTACGAGCAGTACTTC.

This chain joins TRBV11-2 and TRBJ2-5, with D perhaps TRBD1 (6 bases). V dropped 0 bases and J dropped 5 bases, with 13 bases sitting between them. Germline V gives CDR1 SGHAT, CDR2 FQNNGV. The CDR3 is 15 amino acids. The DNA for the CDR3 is TGTGCCAGCAGCTTAGATCGGGCAGGGGACGAGACCCAGTACTTC. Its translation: CASSLDRAGDETQYF.

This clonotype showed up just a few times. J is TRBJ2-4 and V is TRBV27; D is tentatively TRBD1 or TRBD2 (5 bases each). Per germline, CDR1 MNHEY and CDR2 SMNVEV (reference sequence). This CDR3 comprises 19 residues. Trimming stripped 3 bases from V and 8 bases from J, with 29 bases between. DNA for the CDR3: TGTGCCAGCAGTTTCACCGGGACGTCCCTTTCGGGGTTCAGGGACATTCAGTACTTC. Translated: CASSFTGTSLSGFRDIQYF.

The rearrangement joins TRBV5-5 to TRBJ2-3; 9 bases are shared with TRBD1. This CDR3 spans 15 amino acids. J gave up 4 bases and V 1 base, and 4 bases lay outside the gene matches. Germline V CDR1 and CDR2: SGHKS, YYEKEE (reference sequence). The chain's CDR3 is CASSLFGTGSDTQYF. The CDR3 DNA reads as TGTGCCAGCAGCTTGTTTGGGACAGGGTCAGATACGCAGTATTTT. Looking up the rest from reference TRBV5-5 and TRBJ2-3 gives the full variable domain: DAGVTQSPTHLIKTRGQQVTLRCSPISGHKSVSWYQQVLGQGPQFIFQYYEKEERGRGNFPDRFSARQFPNYSSELNVNALLLGDSALYLCASSLFGTGSDTQYFGPGTRLTVL.

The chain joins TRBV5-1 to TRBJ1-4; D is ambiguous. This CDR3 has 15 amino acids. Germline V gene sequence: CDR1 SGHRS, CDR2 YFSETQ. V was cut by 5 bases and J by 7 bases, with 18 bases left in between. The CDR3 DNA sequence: TGCGCCAGCAGACTGGCCGGAGCCATCTCTGAAAAACTGTTTTTT. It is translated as CASRLAGAISEKLFF. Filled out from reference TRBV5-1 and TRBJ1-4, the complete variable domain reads KAGVTQTPRYLIKTRGQQVTLSCSPISGHRSVSWYQQTPGQGLQFLFEYFSETQRNKGNFPGRFSGRQFSNSRSEMNVSTLELGDSALYLCASRLAGAISEKLFFGSGTQLSVL.

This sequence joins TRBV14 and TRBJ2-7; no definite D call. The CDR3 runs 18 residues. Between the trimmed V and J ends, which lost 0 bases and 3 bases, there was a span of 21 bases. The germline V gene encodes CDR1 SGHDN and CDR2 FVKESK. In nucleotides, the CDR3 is TGTGCCAGCAGCCAAGATGGGAACCCTTTGCGATTGGGCTACGAGCAGTACTTC. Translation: CASSQDGNPLRLGYEQYF.

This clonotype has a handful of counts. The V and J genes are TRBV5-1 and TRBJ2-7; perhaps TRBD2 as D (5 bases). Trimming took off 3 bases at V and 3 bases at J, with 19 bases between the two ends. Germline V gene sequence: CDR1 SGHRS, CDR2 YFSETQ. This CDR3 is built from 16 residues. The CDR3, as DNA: TGCGCCAGCAGCTCGAGGGCAGCCGAGGCGGTCTACGAGCAGTACTTC. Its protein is CASSSRAAEAVYEQYF. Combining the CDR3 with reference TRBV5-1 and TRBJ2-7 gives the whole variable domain KAGVTQTPRYLIKTRGQQVTLSCSPISGHRSVSWYQQTPGQGLQFLFEYFSETQRNKGNFPGRFSGRQFSNSRSEMNVSTLELGDSALYLCASSSRAAEAVYEQYFGPGTRLTVT.

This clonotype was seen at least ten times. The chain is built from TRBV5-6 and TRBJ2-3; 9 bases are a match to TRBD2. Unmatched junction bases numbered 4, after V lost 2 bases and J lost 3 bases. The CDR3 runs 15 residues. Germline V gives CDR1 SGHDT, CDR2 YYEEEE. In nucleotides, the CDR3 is TGTGCCAGCAGCTTCGGTAGCGGGGGAACAGATACGCAGTATTTT. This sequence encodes CASSFGSGGTDTQYF.